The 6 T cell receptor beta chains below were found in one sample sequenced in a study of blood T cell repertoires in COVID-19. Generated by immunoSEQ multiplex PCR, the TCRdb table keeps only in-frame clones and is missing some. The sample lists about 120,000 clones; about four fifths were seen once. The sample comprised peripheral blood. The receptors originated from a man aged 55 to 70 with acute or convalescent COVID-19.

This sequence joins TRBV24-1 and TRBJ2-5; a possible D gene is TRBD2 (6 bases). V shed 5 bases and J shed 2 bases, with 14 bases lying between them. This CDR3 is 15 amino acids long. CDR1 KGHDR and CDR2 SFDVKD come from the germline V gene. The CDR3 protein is CATSGTGLIQETQYF. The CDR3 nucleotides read TGTGCCACCAGTGGTACGGGACTCATACAAGAGACCCAGTACTTC.

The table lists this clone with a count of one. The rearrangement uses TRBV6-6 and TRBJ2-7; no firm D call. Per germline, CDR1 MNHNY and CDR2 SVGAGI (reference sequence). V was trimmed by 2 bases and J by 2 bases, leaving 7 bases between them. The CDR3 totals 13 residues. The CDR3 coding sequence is TGTGCCAGCAGTTACCACAGCACCTACGAGCAGTACTTC. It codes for CASSYHSTYEQYF.

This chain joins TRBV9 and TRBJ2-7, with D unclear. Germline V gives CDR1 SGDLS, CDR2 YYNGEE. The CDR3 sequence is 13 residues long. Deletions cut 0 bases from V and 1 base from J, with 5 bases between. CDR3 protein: CASSVGPSYEQYF. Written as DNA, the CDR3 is TGTGCCAGCAGCGTAGGGCCGTCCTACGAGCAGTACTTC. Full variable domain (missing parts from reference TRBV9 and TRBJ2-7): DSGVTQTPKHLITATGQRVTLRCSPRSGDLSVYWYQQSLDQGLQFLIQYYNGEERAKGNILERFSAQQFPDLHSELNLSSLELGDSALYFCASSVGPSYEQYFGPGTRLTVT.

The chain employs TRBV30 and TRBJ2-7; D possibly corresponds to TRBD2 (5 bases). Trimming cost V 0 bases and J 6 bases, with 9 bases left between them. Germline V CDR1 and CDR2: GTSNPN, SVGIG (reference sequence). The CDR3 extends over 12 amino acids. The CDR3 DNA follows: TGTGCCTGGAGTGTACTAGGAGCCGAGCAGTACTTC. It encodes CAWSVLGAEQYF. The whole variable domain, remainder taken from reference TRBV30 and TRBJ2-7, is SQTIHQWPATLVQPVGSPLSLECTVEGTSNPNLYWYRQAAGRGLQLLFYSVGIGQISSEVPQNLSASRPQDRQFILSSKKLLLSDSGFYLCAWSVLGAEQYFGPGTRLTVT.

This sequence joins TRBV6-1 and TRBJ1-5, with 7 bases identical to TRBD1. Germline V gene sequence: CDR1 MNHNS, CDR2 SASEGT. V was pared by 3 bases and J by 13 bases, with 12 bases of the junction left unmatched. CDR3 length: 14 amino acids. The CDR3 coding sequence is TGTGCCAGCAGTGATGGGACAGCCCGCTCGCCTCAGCATTTT. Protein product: CASSDGTARSPQHF.

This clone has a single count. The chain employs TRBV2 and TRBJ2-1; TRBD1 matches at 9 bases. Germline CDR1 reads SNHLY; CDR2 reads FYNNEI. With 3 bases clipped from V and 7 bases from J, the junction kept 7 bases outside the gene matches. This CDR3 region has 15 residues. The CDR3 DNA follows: TGTGCCAGCAGTGATCGGACAGGGGCTACGAATGAGCAGTTCTTC. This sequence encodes CASSDRTGATNEQFF. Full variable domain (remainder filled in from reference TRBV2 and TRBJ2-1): EPEVTQTPSHQVTQMGQEVILRCVPISNHLYFYWYRQILGQKVEFLVSFYNNEISEKSEIFDDQFSVERPDGSNFTLKIRSTKLEDSAMYFCASSDRTGATNEQFFGPGTRLTVL.